This TCR beta chain is drawn from a study of T cell clonotyping in hematopoietic cell transplantation (dated by TCRdb to the early 2020s). Notes on the research overall: Pretransplant samples from recipients were collected after cytoreduction. Patients were recruited between late 2015 and January 2017 and followed until late 2020 or death. A total of some 140 blood samples were gathered in the study from 30 to 40 consecutive transplant recipients along with their related donors. The investigation overall reported the following: A decrease in recipient TCR diversity was observed after transplant, and a progressive increase in pathologically expanded clonotypes was seen from day 30 to day 180. Donor and pretransplant recipient Inverse Simpson Index values predicted broader posttransplant TCR repertoire diversity. Overlap with donor repertoires was found for only a small fraction of recipient repertoires, with over 95% found to appear de novo at the given depth. Sample size was limited, and cells were not sorted, so CD4 and CD8 repertoire contributions could not be separated.

With the immunoSEQ assay, which is a bias-controlled multiplex PCR relying on V- and J-specific primers, TCR beta CDR3 regions were amplified from genomic DNA. In a second PCR step, a proprietary barcode and Illumina adapter sequences were attached to the CDR3 amplicons. CDR3 libraries were sequenced on an Illumina MiSeq instrument. The source study handled its data this way. Export and quality control were handled in immunoSEQ Analyzer 3.0, while downstream analyses relied on R Bioconductor and Immunarch. Repertoire metrics were calculated using only productive rearrangements within the normalized downsampled data set. Clonotypes larger than 5 templates in the normalized cohort were defined as pathologically expanded. The Inverse Simpson Index served as the measure of repertoire diversity. To capture all clonotypes, CMV-specificity analyses were performed on the non-normalized data set. Entries here come from immuneACCESS through TCRdb and include only in-frame sequences with V and J called. Some clones fail to appear in such tables; in the studies checked, an unresolved V gene covers under half of the shortfall, and the cause of the remainder is unknown. V and J calls plus clone size are reproduced from that table; the DNA served to infer D and trimming. The sample includes some 13,000 clones, with roughly 88% observed a single time. About 17% of the sample is held by the ten biggest clonotypes.

The trim is 0 bases for V and 5 bases for J, with a gap of 5 bases between the germline ends. The germline V gene (reference sequence) supplies CDR1 SGHKS and CDR2 YYEKEE. The CDR3, from cysteine to phenylalanine, totals 13 residues. Left in the record is the CDR3 DNA by itself, 39 bases read in frame from the first base. Points on this clone: The antigen this receptor binds is unknown. The input lacks base qualities; no much larger clone sits a single base away.

The sample's time point, from its label and the paper: recipient sample about 28 days before transplant, after cytoreduction. Blood samples were obtained from recipients approximately 28 days before transplant and at days 30, 100 and 180 after transplant. Using Nuclei Lysis Solution, genomic DNA was extracted from unfractionated peripheral blood mononuclear cells that were either fresh or cryopreserved. This sequence uses TRBV5-5 and TRBJ1-4; a confident D gene designation cannot be given. The sample in question was peripheral blood mononuclear cells, obtained before stem cell transplant. The receptor was derived from a man between 60 and 70 years old with acute myeloid leukemia. Some clones in this sample may be carry-over from other donors' samples. The CDR3 region: CASSLALNEKLFF. DNA sequence: TGTGCCAGCAGCTTGGCTCTCAATGAAAAACTGTTTTTT.